The 5 T cell receptor beta chains given below trace back to one sample, sequenced in a study of identical twins. MiXCR was run by TCRdb on the 5' RACE reads, yielding one entry per CDR3 protein. The sample lists roughly 1.6 million distinct CDR3 sequences; under 35% were seen once. The sequenced sample was cord blood. The source of these receptors is a newborn girl in good health.

The chain is built from TRBV2 and TRBJ2-7; no clear D gene. CDR1 and CDR2 from the germline V gene are SNHLY and FYNNEI. The germline V and J ends were trimmed by 0 bases and 7 bases, with 19 bases remaining between them. The CDR3 is 16 residues long. The CDR3 spells CASSEALSRVNNEQYF. CDR3 DNA: TGTGCCAGCAGTGAAGCGCTCAGTAGGGTAAACAATGAGCAGTACTTC. Variable domain in full (rest from reference TRBV2 and TRBJ2-7): EPEVTQTPSHQVTQMGQEVILRCVPISNHLYFYWYRQILGQKVEFLVSFYNNEISEKSEIFDDQFSVERPDGSNFTLKIRSTKLEDSAMYFCASSEALSRVNNEQYFGPGTRLTVT.

A word on this clonotype: A clone one base away is much larger, so this may be a read error. V gene TRBV28 combines with J gene TRBJ2-7; TRBD2 agrees at 7 bases. The trim removed 8 bases at V and 0 bases at J, leaving 4 bases unmatched. CDR1 and CDR2 (germline): MDHEN, SYDVKM. The CDR3 sequence is 13 residues long. The CDR3 sequence: CASLGGSSYEQYF. The CDR3 nucleotides read TGTGCCAGCCTCGGGGGGAGCTCCTACGAGCAGTACTTC.

This clonotype was counted only a few times. V is TRBV3-1 and J is TRBJ1-6; no definite D call. V was cut by 4 bases and J by 0 bases, with 16 bases left in between. This CDR3 contains 18 residues. From germline, CDR1 is LGHDT and CDR2 YNNKEL (reference sequence). This CDR3 reads CASSLRWAGSSYNSPLHF. The CDR3 region has the DNA TGTGCCAGCAGCCTTCGATGGGCCGGCAGCTCCTATAATTCACCCCTCCACTTT.

The V call is TRBV20-1, the J call TRBJ2-7, with 10 bases identical to TRBD1. Germline assignment: CDR1 DFQATT and CDR2 SNEGSKA (reference sequence). CDR3 size: 14 residues. Trimming cost V 5 bases and J 3 bases; bases outside gene matches: 7. CDR3 loop: CSADRQGANYEQYF. CDR3 nucleotide sequence: TGCAGTGCTGACCGACAGGGGGCTAACTACGAGCAGTACTTC.

This clonotype was observed a handful of times. V usage is TRBV6-5 and J usage is TRBJ1-6; 9 bases map to TRBD1. CDR1 and CDR2 from the germline V gene are MNHEY and SVGAGI. CDR3 length equals 16 residues. Trimming cost V 4 bases and J 8 bases; bases outside gene matches: 9. CDR3 nucleotides: TGTGCCAGCAGTTCATTGCCGGGACAGGGTTATTCACCCCTCCACTTT. Its protein product is CASSSLPGQGYSPLHF.